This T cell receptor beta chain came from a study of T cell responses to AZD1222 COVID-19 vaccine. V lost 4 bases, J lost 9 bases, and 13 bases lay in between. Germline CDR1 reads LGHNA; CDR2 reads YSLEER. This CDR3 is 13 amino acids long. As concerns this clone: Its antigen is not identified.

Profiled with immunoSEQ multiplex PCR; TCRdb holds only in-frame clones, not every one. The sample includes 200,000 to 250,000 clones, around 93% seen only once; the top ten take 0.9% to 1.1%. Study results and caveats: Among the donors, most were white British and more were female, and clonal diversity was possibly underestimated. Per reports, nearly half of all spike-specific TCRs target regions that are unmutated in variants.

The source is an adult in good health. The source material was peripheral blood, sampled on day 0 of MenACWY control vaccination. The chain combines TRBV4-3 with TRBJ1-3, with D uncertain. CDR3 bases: TGCGCCAGCAGCCCTTACTATTCGTCCACCATATATTTT. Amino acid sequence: CASSPYYSSTIYF.